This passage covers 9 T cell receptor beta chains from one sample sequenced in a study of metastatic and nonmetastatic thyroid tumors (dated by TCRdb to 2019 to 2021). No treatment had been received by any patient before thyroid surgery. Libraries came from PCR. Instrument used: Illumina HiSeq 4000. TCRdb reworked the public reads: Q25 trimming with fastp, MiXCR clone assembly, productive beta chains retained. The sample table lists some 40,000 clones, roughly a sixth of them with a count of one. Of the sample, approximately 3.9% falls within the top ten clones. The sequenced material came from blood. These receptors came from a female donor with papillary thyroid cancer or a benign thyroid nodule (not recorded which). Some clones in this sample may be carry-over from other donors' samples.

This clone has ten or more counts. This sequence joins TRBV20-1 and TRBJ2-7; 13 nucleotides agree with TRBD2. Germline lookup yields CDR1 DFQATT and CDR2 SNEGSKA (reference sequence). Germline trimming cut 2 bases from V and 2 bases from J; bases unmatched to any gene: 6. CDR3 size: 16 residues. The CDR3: CSARRGLAGSTYEQYF. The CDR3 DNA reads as TGCAGTGCTAGAAGGGGACTAGCGGGATCGACCTACGAGCAGTACTTC.

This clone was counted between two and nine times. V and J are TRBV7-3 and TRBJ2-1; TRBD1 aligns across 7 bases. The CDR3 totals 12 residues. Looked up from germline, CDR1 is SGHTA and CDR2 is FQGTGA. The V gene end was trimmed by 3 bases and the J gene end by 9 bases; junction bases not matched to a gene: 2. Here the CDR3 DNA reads TGTGCCAGCAGCTTGAACAGGGGTGAGCAGTTCTTC. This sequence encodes CASSLNRGEQFF.

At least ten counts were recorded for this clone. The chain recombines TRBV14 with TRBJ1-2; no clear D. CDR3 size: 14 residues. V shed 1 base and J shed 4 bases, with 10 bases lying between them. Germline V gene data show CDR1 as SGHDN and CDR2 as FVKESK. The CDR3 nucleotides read TGTGCCAGCAGCCAAGTTGCAGGAATCTATGGCTACACCTTC. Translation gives CASSQVAGIYGYTF.

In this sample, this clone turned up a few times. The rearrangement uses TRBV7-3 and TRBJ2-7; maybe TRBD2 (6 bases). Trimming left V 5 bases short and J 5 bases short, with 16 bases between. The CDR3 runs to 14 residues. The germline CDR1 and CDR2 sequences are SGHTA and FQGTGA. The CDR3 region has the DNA TGTGCCAGCAGCCAAGGAGGGCAGGGCCACGAGCAGTACTTC. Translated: CASSQGGQGHEQYF. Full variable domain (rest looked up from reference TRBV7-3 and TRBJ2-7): GAGVSQTPSNKVTEKGKYVELRCDPISGHTALYWYRQSLGQGPEFLIYFQGTGAADDSGLPNDRFFAVRPEGSVSTLKIQRTERGDSAVYLCASSQGGQGHEQYFGPGTRLTVT.

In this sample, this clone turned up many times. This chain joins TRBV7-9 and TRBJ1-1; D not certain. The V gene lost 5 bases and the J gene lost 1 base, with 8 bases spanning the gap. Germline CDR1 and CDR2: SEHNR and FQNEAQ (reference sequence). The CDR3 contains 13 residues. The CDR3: CASSPAPNTEAFF. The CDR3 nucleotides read TGTGCCAGCAGCCCTGCCCCGAACACTGAAGCTTTCTTT.

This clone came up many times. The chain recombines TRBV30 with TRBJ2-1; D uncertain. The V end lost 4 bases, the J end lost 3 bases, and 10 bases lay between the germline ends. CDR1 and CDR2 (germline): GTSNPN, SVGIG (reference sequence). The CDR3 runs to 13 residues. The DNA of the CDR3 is TGTGCCTGGATTGGACCTTACTACAATGAGCAGTTCTTC. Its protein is CAWIGPYYNEQFF.

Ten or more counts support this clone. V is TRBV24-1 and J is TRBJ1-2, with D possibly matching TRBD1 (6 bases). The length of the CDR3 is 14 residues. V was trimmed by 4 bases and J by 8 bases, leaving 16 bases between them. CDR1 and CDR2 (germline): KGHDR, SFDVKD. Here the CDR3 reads CATSDPTGFGGYTF. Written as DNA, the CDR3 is TGTGCCACCAGTGACCCCACAGGGTTTGGCGGCTACACCTTC.

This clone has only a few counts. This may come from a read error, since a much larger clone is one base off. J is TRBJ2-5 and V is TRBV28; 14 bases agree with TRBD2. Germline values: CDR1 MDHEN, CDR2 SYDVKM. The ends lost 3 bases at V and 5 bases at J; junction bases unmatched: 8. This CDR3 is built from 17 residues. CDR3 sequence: CASSFPVTSGGGETQYF. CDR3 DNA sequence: TGTGCCAGCAGTTTTCCCGTGACTAGCGGGGGGGGTGAGACCCAGTACTTC.

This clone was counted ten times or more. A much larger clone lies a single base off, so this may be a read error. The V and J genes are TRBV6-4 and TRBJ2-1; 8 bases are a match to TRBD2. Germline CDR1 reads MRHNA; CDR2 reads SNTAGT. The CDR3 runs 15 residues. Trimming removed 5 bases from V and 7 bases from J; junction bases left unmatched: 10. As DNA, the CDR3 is TGTGCCAGCAGTCCCATCGGGGGGGCTGGGAATGAGCAGTTCTTC. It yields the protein CASSPIGGAGNEQFF.